This passage covers 25 T cell receptor beta chains from one sample sequenced in a study of blood T cell repertoires in COVID-19. Here immunoSEQ multiplex PCR was the method, and the copy in TCRdb shows in-frame clones only, minus some. The sample consists of more than 95,000 clones, around 86% of them appearing once. The sample was peripheral blood. The receptors originated from a woman of 80 years or more with acute or convalescent COVID-19.

This clone was picked up a small number of times. This chain links TRBV7-2 with TRBJ1-3, with D unresolved. The CDR3 runs to 13 residues. Deletions cut 2 bases from V and 4 bases from J, with 6 bases between. Germline CDR1 reads SGHTA; CDR2 reads FQGNSA. The CDR3 bases are TGTGCCAGCAGCTTACAACAAGGAAACACCATATATTTT. Its translation: CASSLQQGNTIYF.

V usage is TRBV5-1 and J usage is TRBJ1-6; D unclear. V gave up 0 bases and J gave up 14 bases, with 12 bases separating them. The CDR3 is 13 amino acids. Germline CDR1 and CDR2: SGHRS and YFSETQ. The DNA for the CDR3 is TGCGCCAGCAGCTTGGAGGCGGCCCAAGCCCTCCACTTT. It translates to CASSLEAAQALHF.

V gene TRBV19 combines with J gene TRBJ1-2; TRBD1 aligns across 8 bases. Germline V gene lookup returns CDR1 LNHDA and CDR2 SQIVND (reference sequence). Unmatched junction bases numbered 2, after V lost 4 bases and J lost 4 bases. This CDR3 contains 13 residues. The CDR3: CASSRQGTYGYTF. The CDR3 DNA reads TGTGCCAGTAGTAGACAGGGGACCTATGGCTACACCTTC.

This clone was counted a single time. Other DNA sequences within the sample encode an identical CDR3. The chain is built from TRBV29-1 and TRBJ1-1, with a weak D call TRBD1 (6 bases). The CDR3 has 10 amino acids. Per the germline V gene, CDR1 is SQVTM and CDR2 is ANQGSEA. Trimming cost V 6 bases and J 4 bases, with 6 bases left between them. The CDR3 DNA reads TGCAGCGTCAGGGGCACTGAAGCTTTCTTT. Its protein is CSVRGTEAFF. Full variable domain (outside the CDR3, taken from reference TRBV29-1 and TRBJ1-1): SAVISQKPSRDICQRGTSLTIQCQVDSQVTMMFWYRQQPGQSLTLIATANQGSEATYESGFVIDKFPISRPNLTFSTLTVSNMSPEDSSIYLCSVRGTEAFFGQGTRLTVV.

This clone was observed a single time. The chain uses TRBV5-1 and TRBJ1-2; TRBD1 matches 7 bases. Germline values: CDR1 SGHRS, CDR2 YFSETQ. V lost 6 bases and J lost 6; bases outside the gene matches: 11. This CDR3 is built from 14 residues. CDR3 sequence reads: CASTMTDRVNGYTF. CDR3 in DNA: TGCGCCAGCACCATGACCGACAGGGTCAATGGCTACACCTTC.

This clone came up once. The V gene is TRBV2, the J gene TRBJ1-2; 8 bases fit TRBD1. The junction had 15 bases not matched to a gene; V was cut back by 6 bases and J by 6 bases. The CDR3 spans 16 residues. Germline assignment: CDR1 SNHLY and CDR2 FYNNEI. CDR3 DNA sequence: TGTGCCAGCAGGGCCTTCAGGGGGCAAGTCTTCCATGGCTACACCTTC. This translates into CASRAFRGQVFHGYTF.

The table lists this clone with a few counts. The chain has TRBV12-3 or TRBV12-4 and TRBJ2-3; no definite D call. CDR3 size: 12 residues. Trimming cost V 4 bases and J 7 bases, with 9 bases left between them. CDR3 loop: CASSWLLHTQYF. In nucleotides, the CDR3 is TGTGCCAGCAGTTGGCTCCTTCATACGCAGTATTTT.

This clone was seen only once. The chain uses TRBV5-1 and TRBJ2-2; TRBD1 is a possible D gene (6 bases). V lost 3 bases and J lost 0, with 9 bases in between. The germline CDR1 and CDR2 sequences are SGHRS and YFSETQ. The CDR3 runs 15 residues. CDR3 protein: CASSSGTPNTGELFF. CDR3 in DNA: TGCGCCAGCAGCTCCGGGACACCGAACACCGGGGAGCTGTTTTTT.

The chain couples TRBV6-5 to TRBJ1-5; D may be TRBD1 (5 bases). In germline, CDR1 is MNHEY, CDR2 SVGAGI. This CDR3 is 14 amino acids long. The V gene lost 11 bases and the J gene lost 0 bases, with 14 bases spanning the gap. The CDR3 sequence is CASRRGGSNQPQHF. CDR3 bases: TGTGCCTCACGCCGGGGGGGTAGCAATCAGCCCCAGCATTTT.

The chain recombines TRBV7-5 with TRBJ1-1; TRBD1 is the table's D call, not checked against the DNA. TRBV7-5 is reported as a pseudogene. This CDR3 is built from 14 residues. The chain's CDR3 is CARSLGQANTEAFF. CDR3 DNA: TGTGCCAGAAGCTTAGGACAAGCGAACACTGAAGCTTTCTTT.

Here the CDR3 reads CASSADRGVYGYTF. CDR3 coding DNA: TGTGCCAGCAGCGCAGACAGGGGCGTCTATGGCTACACCTTC. The chain recombines TRBV5-5 with TRBJ1-2, with 8 nucleotides matching TRBD1. CDR1 is SGHKS and CDR2 is YYEKEE in the germline V gene (reference sequence). The CDR3 spans 14 residues. The V gene end was trimmed by 4 bases and the J gene end by 4 bases; junction bases not matched to a gene: 6.

The V call is TRBV7-2, the J call TRBJ2-2; tentative D call: TRBD1 (6 bases). CDR1 SGHTA and CDR2 FQGNSA come from the germline V gene. The germline V and J ends were trimmed by 3 bases and 4 bases, with 9 bases remaining between them. This CDR3 contains 14 residues. DNA for the CDR3: TGTGCCAGCAGCTTCCGAGGGGGCACCGGGGAGCTGTTTTTT. It yields the protein CASSFRGGTGELFF.

This rearrangement joins TRBV2 to TRBJ2-7; 9 bases fit TRBD2. J was trimmed by 3 bases and V by 8 bases; bases with no gene match: 5. Germline V lookup: CDR1 SNHLY, CDR2 FYNNEI. CDR3 size: 13 residues. The CDR3 loop reads CASGAGGLYEQYF. CDR3 DNA: TGTGCCAGCGGGGCGGGGGGGCTCTACGAGCAGTACTTC.

CDR3: CASSPGPGELFF. The CDR3 bases are TGTGCCAGCAGCCCAGGTCCCGGGGAGCTGTTTTTT. The chain employs TRBV7-3 and TRBJ2-2; D not resolved. Per germline, CDR1 SGHTA and CDR2 FQGTGA. Trimming stripped 5 bases from V and 6 bases from J, with 7 bases between. The CDR3 covers 12 residues. Supplemented by reference TRBV7-3 and TRBJ2-2, the full variable domain reads GAGVSQTPSNKVTEKGKYVELRCDPISGHTALYWYRQSLGQGPEFLIYFQGTGAADDSGLPNDRFFAVRPEGSVSTLKIQRTERGDSAVYLCASSPGPGELFFGEGSRLTVL.

In nucleotides, the CDR3 is TGTGCCAGCAGTGACGGTCAGGGGGCTAGCTACGAGCAGTACGTC. As protein: CASSDGQGASYEQYV. The chain couples TRBV6-1 to TRBJ2-7; 8 nucleotides line up with TRBD1. Germline values: CDR1 MNHNS, CDR2 SASEGT. The V and J ends lost 3 bases and 3 bases, in that order; junction bases with no gene match: 7. This CDR3 is 15 amino acids long.

This clone appeared a few times. This chain joins TRBV5-8 and TRBJ2-2, with 11 bases matching TRBD2. The CDR3 spans 15 residues. CDR1 is SGHTS and CDR2 is YDEGEE in the germline V gene. V lost 4 bases, J lost 7 bases, and 6 bases stayed unmatched. The CDR3: CASSPVGLAVGELFF. The CDR3 nucleotides read TGTGCCAGCAGCCCAGTGGGACTAGCGGTCGGGGAGCTGTTTTTT.

Points on this clone: The sample has other DNA sequences that encode this CDR3 too. The CDR3 spells CASSLGDQPQHF. The DNA for the CDR3 is TGTGCCAGCAGCTTGGGCGATCAGCCCCAGCATTTT. The chain combines TRBV5-6 with TRBJ1-5, with D hard to call. CDR3 length equals 12 residues. V lost 0 bases, J lost 5 bases, and 3 bases lay in between. Germline values: CDR1 SGHDT, CDR2 YYEEEE.

The chain links TRBV5-1 to TRBJ2-3, with 9 bases that match TRBD2. Looked up from germline, CDR1 is SGHRS and CDR2 is YFSETQ. The CDR3 has 16 residues. After removal of 0 bases from V and 4 bases from J, the junction contained 6 bases not matched to a gene. The CDR3 DNA follows: TGCGCCAGCAGCTTGGTGGCGGGGGGGCCCCCAGATACGCAGTATTTT. It specifies CASSLVAGGPPDTQYF.

V and J are TRBV27 and TRBJ1-6; D is ambiguous. With 4 bases removed from V and 0 bases from J, the gap between germline ends came to 7 bases. Per the germline V gene, CDR1 is MNHEY and CDR2 is SMNVEV (reference sequence). The CDR3 is 15 residues long. The CDR3 nucleotides are TGTGCCAGCAGTTCCGTTAGCTCCTATAATTCACCCCTCCACTTT. Its protein is CASSSVSSYNSPLHF.

The rearrangement uses TRBV5-1 and TRBJ1-3; no reliable D call. Germline V gene sequence: CDR1 SGHRS, CDR2 YFSETQ. This CDR3 spans 17 amino acids. V was shortened by 2 bases and J by 1 base, with 16 bases between the two germline ends. The DNA of the CDR3 is TGCGCCAGCAGCTTATCGACACCTAGCCCGTCTGGAAACACCATATATTTT. This translates into CASSLSTPSPSGNTIYF.

The rearrangement links TRBV4-2 to TRBJ2-1, with TRBD2 as a possible D gene (6 bases). The CDR3 length is 15 residues. The V and J ends lost 4 bases and 4 bases respectively, with 14 bases between them. Germline-derived CDR1 and CDR2 are LGHNA and YNFKEQ. The DNA of the CDR3 is TGTGCCAGCAGCCTAATAACTAGCAAATACAATGAGCAGTTCTTC. Residues: CASSLITSKYNEQFF.

The rearrangement links TRBV10-2 to TRBJ1-2; 8 positions agree with TRBD1. Germline V gene data show CDR1 as WSHSY and CDR2 as SAAADI. The CDR3 length is 16 residues. V was clipped by 6 bases and J by 0 bases; unmatched bases: 9. Written as DNA, the CDR3 is TGCGCCAGCAGCCCCCGACAGGGGCGGGCTAACTATGGCTACACCTTC. It encodes CASSPRQGRANYGYTF.

The chain joins TRBV14 to TRBJ1-1, with TRBD1 matching 12 bases. The CDR3 length is 16 residues. Germline V gives CDR1 SGHDN, CDR2 FVKESK. V lost 2 bases to trimming and J lost 7 bases; unmatched junction nucleotides: 8. The CDR3 sequence is CASSQRGTGGWDEAFF. In DNA form, the CDR3 reads TGTGCCAGCAGCCAAAGGGGGACAGGGGGCTGGGATGAAGCTTTCTTT.

The chain uses TRBV6-5 and TRBJ2-7; D call uncertain. Trimming took 2 bases from V and 1 from J, leaving 9 bases between them. There are 14 residues in the CDR3. Germline CDR1 and CDR2: MNHEY and SVGAGI. The CDR3 DNA reads as TGTGCCAGCAGTTACCAACCGGGTTCCTACGAGCAGTACTTC. It is translated as CASSYQPGSYEQYF.

V is TRBV4-2 and J is TRBJ1-1, with D perhaps matching TRBD1 (6 bases). The V gene lost 5 bases and the J gene lost 6 bases, with 13 bases spanning the gap. Germline V gene data show CDR1 as LGHNA and CDR2 as YNFKEQ. The CDR3 loop spans 13 amino acids. The CDR3 here is CASSEAGVPEAFF. In DNA, the CDR3 is TGTGCCAGCAGCGAGGCAGGGGTTCCTGAAGCTTTCTTT.